This record concerns one T cell receptor beta chain sequence. The data belong to a study of blood T cell repertoires in COVID-19. Study overall: The study drew acute and convalescent COVID-19 samples from the United States, Italy and Spain. The analysed material was cDNA or gDNA that came from T cells, B-cell-depleted T cells, or PBMCs.

In the authors' workflow: Amplification with reference gene primers provided the estimates of nucleated cell counts. TCRdb's copy holds only in-frame clones and misses some; the assay was immunoSEQ multiplex PCR. That table is the source of V, J and clone size, and D and trimming were worked out from the DNA. The table records some 160,000 clones, around 77% of them present only once. V gave up 6 bases and J gave up 3 bases; unmatched junction bases: 5. CDR1 SQVTM and CDR2 ANQGSEA come from the germline V gene. This CDR3 contains 14 residues. The receptor was isolated from a man aged 50-60 years with active or convalescent COVID-19. The J gene is TRBJ1-1, the V gene TRBV29-1; 12 nucleotides align to TRBD1. The sample comprised peripheral blood. As DNA, the CDR3 is TGCAGCGTAACCGGGACAGGGGGCTACACTGAAGCTTTCTTT. Translated: CSVTGTGGYTEAFF.